This TCR beta chain emerged from a study of Graves' ophthalmopathy and Graves' hyperthyroidism. Whole-study findings and limits: Using 13 signatures, a model distinguished ophthalmopathy from stable hyperthyroidism, reaching around 90% sensitivity and 81.08% specificity.

Patients were left out if they had other autoimmune diseases, uncontrolled infections, pregnancy or lactation. Physicians reached a diagnosis by relying on clinical symptoms, serum thyroxine, TRAb, thyroid ultrasound and orbital computed tomography. Amplified material comprised TCR beta CDR3 regions derived from RNA transcripts. The authors performed first-round RT-PCR with HTBI primers and then a second-round multiplex PCR. TCRdb passed the multiplex PCR reads through MiXCR, listing each CDR3 protein once. In the table there are approximately 640,000 distinct CDR3 sequences, just over 40% of which are singletons. This clonotype was seen many times. The target antigen is unknown. V lost 2 bases to trimming and J lost 7 bases, with 5 bases between them. Germline-derived CDR1 and CDR2 are SQVTM and ANQGSEA. CDR3 size: 10 residues.

The chain carries TRBV29-1 and TRBJ1-2; D not resolved. The sequence derives from an adult man with Graves' ophthalmopathy. Sequenced input: peripheral blood. CDR3 loop: CSVEMGGYTF. CDR3 coding DNA: TGCAGCGTTGAAATGGGTGGCTACACCTTC.